These 31 T cell receptor beta chains were all obtained from the same sample, sequenced in a study of OX40 agonist ivuxolimab in advanced cancers. Library preparation employed the immunoSEQ multiplex PCR assay. TCRdb holds this immuneACCESS table with in-frame rearrangements only. Some clones are missing; in checked studies, unresolved V genes explain under half, and the rest has no known cause. A total of approximately 64,000 clones appear in this sample, roughly 89% of them only once. The ten largest clonotypes hold roughly 3% of the sample. The sample was CD4+ or CD8+ T cells sorted from blood, taken in a trial of the OX40 agonist ivuxolimab. These receptor sequences come from an adult with an advanced solid tumor such as melanoma, head and neck, liver or kidney cancer.

The chain joins TRBV7-2 to TRBJ2-3; maybe TRBD1 (5 bases). V gave up 2 bases and J gave up 0 bases, with 21 bases separating them. CDR1 SGHTA and CDR2 FQGNSA come from the germline V gene. This CDR3 spans 19 amino acids. The CDR3 bases are TGTGCCAGCAGCTTACTGGGCCGAACCCTTGGGGCTAGCACAGATACGCAGTATTTT. Translation gives CASSLLGRTLGASTDTQYF. Full variable domain (remainder filled in from reference TRBV7-2 and TRBJ2-3): GAGVSQSPSNKVTEKGKDVELRCDPISGHTALYWYRQSLGQGLEFLIYFQGNSAPDKSGLPSDRFSAERTGGSVSTLTIQRTQQEDSAVYLCASSLLGRTLGASTDTQYFGPGTRLTVL.

This clone was picked up one time. This rearrangement joins TRBV6-1 to TRBJ1-6, with a weak D call TRBD1 (6 bases). Germline V gene data show CDR1 as MNHNS and CDR2 as SASEGT. The CDR3 is 15 amino acids. V was cut by 7 bases and J by 7 bases, with 17 bases left in between. The chain's CDR3 is CASTYSGGLNSPLHF. The CDR3 coding sequence is TGTGCCAGCACCTACTCGGGGGGCCTAAATTCACCCCTCCACTTT.

J is TRBJ1-6 and V is TRBV6-5; D not certain. The CDR3 covers 15 residues. Germline CDR1 and CDR2: MNHEY and SVGAGI. V was clipped by 6 bases and J by 0 bases, with 9 bases between them. In DNA form, the CDR3 reads TGTGCCAGCAGATACACGAGCTCCTATAATTCACCCCTCCACTTT. This translates into CASRYTSSYNSPLHF.

This rearrangement joins TRBV7-2 to TRBJ2-7; TRBD2 is a possible D gene (6 bases). The CDR3 contains 17 residues. V lost 3 bases, J lost 4 bases, and 22 bases lay in between. Per the germline V gene, CDR1 is SGHTA and CDR2 is FQGNSA. This CDR3 reads CASSLPATGTRRYEQYF. CDR3 coding DNA: TGTGCCAGCAGCTTGCCGGCGACCGGGACTCGCCGGTACGAGCAGTACTTC.

The chain combines TRBV7-3 with TRBJ2-2; 12 nucleotides line up with TRBD2. The V gene's germline CDR1 is SGHTA and CDR2 FQGTGA. Germline trimming cut 5 bases from V and 7 bases from J; bases unmatched to any gene: 5. The CDR3 length is 15 residues. The chain's CDR3 is CASSEGLAGYGELFF. The CDR3, as DNA: TGTGCCAGCAGCGAAGGACTAGCGGGATACGGGGAGCTGTTTTTT.

The rearrangement joins TRBV11-2 to TRBJ1-1; D gene unclear. This CDR3 is built from 12 residues. V was shortened by 3 bases and J by 7 bases, with 9 bases between the two germline ends. CDR1 is SGHAT, CDR2 FQNNGV, per germline. CDR3 sequence: CASSFSGGEAFF. DNA for the CDR3: TGTGCCAGCAGCTTCTCCGGAGGTGAAGCTTTCTTT.

This chain connects TRBV2 to TRBJ2-7; 8 bases fit TRBD1. This CDR3 region has 15 residues. V shed 5 bases and J 5 bases; nucleotides not matched to a gene: 11. Germline assignment: CDR1 SNHLY and CDR2 FYNNEI. The CDR3 loop reads CASSIWTGSANEQYF. CDR3 in DNA: TGTGCCAGCAGTATTTGGACAGGGTCGGCGAACGAGCAGTACTTC.

The chain employs TRBV11-2 and TRBJ1-4; 8 positions agree with TRBD1. Unmatched junction bases numbered 6, after V lost 6 bases and J lost 6 bases. The CDR3 extends over 14 amino acids. Germline V gives CDR1 SGHAT, CDR2 FQNNGV. The DNA of the CDR3 is TGTGCCAGCAGAGCAGGGGGCGCGGATGAAAAACTGTTTTTT. Residues: CASRAGGADEKLFF. Combining the CDR3 with reference TRBV11-2 and TRBJ1-4 gives the whole variable domain EAGVAQSPRYKIIEKRQSVAFWCNPISGHATLYWYQQILGQGPKLLIQFQNNGVVDDSQLPKDRFSAERLKGVDSTLKIQPAKLEDSAVYLCASRAGGADEKLFFGSGTQLSVL.

V gene TRBV29-1 combines with J gene TRBJ2-7, with 7 bases aligning to TRBD1. Per germline, CDR1 SQVTM and CDR2 ANQGSEA. The V gene end was trimmed by 7 bases and the J gene end by 5 bases; junction bases not matched to a gene: 8. There are 12 residues in the CDR3. CDR3 bases: TGCAGCGGGGGGACAGTTAATAACGAGCAGTACTTC. It encodes CSGGTVNNEQYF.

V and J are TRBV7-6 and TRBJ1-4, with 9 bases fitting TRBD1. V shed 5 bases, J shed 8 bases, and the junction held 6 bases outside the gene matches. The V gene's germline CDR1 is SGHVS and CDR2 FNYEAQ. CDR3 length: 14 residues. The CDR3 loop is CASSHGDRVEKLFF. In DNA form, the CDR3 reads TGTGCCAGCAGCCACGGGGACAGGGTCGAAAAACTGTTTTTT.

The rearrangement joins TRBV6-1 to TRBJ2-7, with a weak D call TRBD2 (5 bases). Germline V gene lookup returns CDR1 MNHNS and CDR2 SASEGT. The germline V and J ends were trimmed by 1 base and 12 bases, with 16 bases remaining between them. CDR3 length: 13 residues. The CDR3 is CASSEDRGDGTYF. The CDR3 nucleotides read TGTGCCAGCAGTGAAGATCGGGGTGACGGCACGTACTTC.

This chain connects TRBV10-3 to TRBJ2-5, with 16 nucleotides matching TRBD2. This CDR3 contains 18 residues. V lost 8 bases to trimming and J lost 4 bases; unmatched junction nucleotides: 13. Germline V lookup: CDR1 ENHRY, CDR2 SYGVKD. Written as DNA, the CDR3 is TGTGCCATCGGCCGAGGGACTAGCGGGAGGGCGACGGCAGAGACCCAGTACTTC. This codes for CAIGRGTSGRATAETQYF.

The genes are TRBV5-1 and TRBJ2-1, with 10 bases that match TRBD2. The CDR3 extends over 14 amino acids. Germline lookup yields CDR1 SGHRS and CDR2 YFSETQ. Unmatched junction bases numbered 7, after V lost 5 bases and J lost 8 bases. The CDR3 region has the DNA TGCGCCAGCAGTTTCGCTAGCGGGAGCTATGAGCAGTTCTTC. Protein product: CASSFASGSYEQFF. Based on the CDR3 plus reference TRBV5-1 and TRBJ2-1, the full variable domain is KAGVTQTPRYLIKTRGQQVTLSCSPISGHRSVSWYQQTPGQGLQFLFEYFSETQRNKGNFPGRFSGRQFSNSRSEMNVSTLELGDSALYLCASSFASGSYEQFFGPGTRLTVL.

The chain has TRBV10-1 and TRBJ2-7; D possibly corresponds to TRBD2 (6 bases). The CDR3 loop spans 15 amino acids. V was clipped by 4 bases and J by 0 bases, with 13 bases between them. CDR1 and CDR2 (germline): WNHNN, SYGVQD (reference sequence). The CDR3 here is CASSVGGGNSYEQYF. The CDR3 DNA reads as TGCGCCAGCAGTGTCGGTGGCGGGAACTCCTACGAGCAGTACTTC.

This chain uses TRBV29-1 with TRBJ1-5, with no clear D. CDR1 is SQVTM, CDR2 ANQGSEA, per germline. Deletions cut 4 bases from V and 0 bases from J, with 10 bases between. This CDR3 region has 14 residues. CDR3 sequence: CSVALQDSNQPQHF. The CDR3 nucleotides are TGCAGCGTTGCCCTTCAGGATAGCAATCAGCCCCAGCATTTT.

V is TRBV7-9 and J is TRBJ2-2, with D perhaps TRBD1 or TRBD2 (5 bases each). The CDR3 is made up of 17 amino acids. CDR1 SEHNR and CDR2 FQNEAQ come from the germline V gene (reference sequence). Between the trimmed V and J ends, which lost 3 bases and 2 bases, there was a span of 16 bases. Here the CDR3 DNA reads TGTGCCAGCAGCTTTGCTTCCGGGACGGACAACACCGGGGAGCTGTTTTTT. Its protein is CASSFASGTDNTGELFF. Together with reference TRBV7-9 and TRBJ2-2, the CDR3 gives the full variable domain: DTGVSQNPRHKITKRGQNVTFRCDPISEHNRLYWYRQTLGQGPEFLTYFQNEAQLEKSRLLSDRFSAERPKGSFSTLEIQRTEQGDSAMYLCASSFASGTDNTGELFFGEGSRLTVL.

V usage is TRBV7-9 and J usage is TRBJ1-1; tentatively, D is TRBD1 (5 bases). The V end was cut by 5 bases, the J end by 7 bases, with 14 bases between. The germline V gene has CDR1 SEHNR and CDR2 FQNEAQ (reference sequence). The CDR3 is made up of 13 amino acids. CDR3 protein: CASSLNLGGEAFF. The CDR3 coding sequence is TGTGCCAGCAGCCTAAACCTCGGGGGTGAAGCTTTCTTT.

The chain employs TRBV19 and TRBJ2-7, with 8 bases aligning to TRBD2. In germline, CDR1 is LNHDA, CDR2 SQIVND (reference sequence). This CDR3 is 13 amino acids long. After removal of 10 bases from V and 4 bases from J, the junction contained 9 bases not matched to a gene. The CDR3 nucleotides are TGTGCCACCCGGGGGGGAGGGGGGTACGAGCAGTACTTC. It translates to CATRGGGGYEQYF. The variable domain in full, with the rest retrieved from reference TRBV19 and TRBJ2-7, is DGGITQSPKYLFRKEGQNVTLSCEQNLNHDAMYWYRQDPGQGLRLIYYSQIVNDFQKGDIAEGYSVSREKKESFPLTVTSAQKNPTAFYLCATRGGGGYEQYFGPGTRLTVT.

V gene TRBV19 combines with J gene TRBJ1-4, with TRBD1 matching over 7 bases. Germline CDR1 reads LNHDA; CDR2 reads SQIVND (reference sequence). CDR3 length: 15 residues. Losses at the gene ends were 6 bases for V and 4 bases for J; bases not matched to a gene: 8. The CDR3 sequence: CASRPGTVSNEKLFF. The DNA for the CDR3 is TGTGCCAGTAGACCCGGGACAGTCAGTAATGAAAAACTGTTTTTT.

The chain has TRBV28 and TRBJ2-3; no firm D call. V lost 6 bases, J lost 1 base, and 8 bases lay in between. The CDR3 is made up of 13 amino acids. The germline V gene has CDR1 MDHEN and CDR2 SYDVKM. The CDR3 region has the DNA TGTGCCAGCAGCCCCCCCGGCACAGATACGCAGTATTTT. Its translation is CASSPPGTDTQYF.

The V and J genes are TRBV30 and TRBJ1-6; D is perhaps TRBD1 (5 bases). The germline V gene has CDR1 GTSNPN and CDR2 SVGIG (reference sequence). The germline V and J ends were trimmed by 3 bases and 9 bases, with 12 bases remaining between them. The CDR3 contains 13 residues. The CDR3 DNA sequence: TGTGCCTGGAGACTAATCAGGGCTTCACCCCTCCACTTT. Translation: CAWRLIRASPLHF.

V and J are TRBV29-1 and TRBJ2-7; 8 bases agree with TRBD1. V shed 6 bases and J 3 bases; nucleotides not matched to a gene: 13. This CDR3 region has 15 residues. CDR1 is SQVTM and CDR2 is ANQGSEA in the germline V gene. The CDR3 nucleotides are TGCAGCGTGGTTATTAGGACAGGGCCATACTACGAGCAGTACTTC. Translated, it gives CSVVIRTGPYYEQYF.

The chain uses TRBV6-5 and TRBJ1-2, with D uncertain. V was shortened by 2 bases and J by 3 bases, with 13 bases between the two germline ends. The germline CDR1 and CDR2 sequences are MNHEY and SVGAGI. The CDR3 covers 15 residues. The CDR3, as DNA: TGTGCCAGCAGTTACGTTCCCCCGAGGGACTATGGCTACACCTTC. This translates into CASSYVPPRDYGYTF.

The chain uses TRBV2 and TRBJ2-7; D remains unclear. Germline CDR1 and CDR2: SNHLY and FYNNEI. Trimming shortened V by 7 bases and J by 1 base, and 11 bases separated the two germline ends. The CDR3 is made up of 13 amino acids. The CDR3 DNA follows: TGTGCCAGCAACCGGGCCCCATCCTACGAGCAGTACTTC. This gives the protein CASNRAPSYEQYF.

The rearrangement uses TRBV20-1 and TRBJ1-1; D remains ambiguous. This CDR3 has 11 amino acids. In germline, CDR1 is DFQATT, CDR2 SNEGSKA (reference sequence). V was cut by 5 bases and J by 3 bases, with 7 bases left in between. CDR3 loop: CSAYRYTEAFF. The CDR3 DNA sequence: TGCAGTGCTTACCGGTACACTGAAGCTTTCTTT.

This clone was recorded once. The J gene is TRBJ1-2, the V gene TRBV28; the match to TRBD1 covers 7 bases. CDR3 length: 14 residues. The V gene end was trimmed by 8 bases and the J gene end by 4 bases; junction bases not matched to a gene: 10. Germline CDR1 reads MDHEN; CDR2 reads SYDVKM. Here the CDR3 reads CASEGAGQFYGYTF. The CDR3 bases are TGTGCCAGCGAGGGGGCAGGACAGTTCTATGGCTACACCTTC.

The chain combines TRBV5-8 with TRBJ1-5; D not certain. The CDR3 contains 13 residues. V dropped 4 bases and J dropped 9 bases, with 14 bases sitting between them. Germline lookup yields CDR1 SGHTS and CDR2 YDEGEE. The CDR3 region has the DNA TGTGCCAGCAGCCCCGAGGTCGGTCGGCCCCAGCATTTT. Its protein product is CASSPEVGRPQHF. The full variable domain, with the rest looked up from reference TRBV5-8 and TRBJ1-5, is EAGVTQSPTHLIKTRGQQATLRCSPISGHTSVYWYQQALGLGLQFLLWYDEGEERNRGNFPPRFSGRQFPNYSSELNVNALELEDSALYLCASSPEVGRPQHFGDGTRLSIL.

The rearrangement links TRBV2 to TRBJ2-7; D call uncertain. With 7 bases removed from V and 0 bases from J, the gap between germline ends came to 7 bases. Per the germline V gene, CDR1 is SNHLY and CDR2 is FYNNEI. The CDR3 consists of 12 residues. CDR3 in amino acids: CASKGDSYEQYF. For the CDR3, the DNA is TGTGCCAGCAAAGGCGACTCCTACGAGCAGTACTTC.

This clone showed up just a few times. The V and J genes are TRBV11-2 and TRBJ2-3; D unresolved. The CDR3 spans 14 residues. With 5 bases removed from V and 2 bases from J, the gap between germline ends came to 11 bases. Per germline, CDR1 SGHAT and CDR2 FQNNGV. As DNA, the CDR3 is TGTGCCAGCAGCCTATCCCCTCACACAGATACGCAGTATTTT. It is translated as CASSLSPHTDTQYF.

The V gene is TRBV30, the J gene TRBJ1-5; no firm D call. Germline V gives CDR1 GTSNPN, CDR2 SVGIG (reference sequence). V shed 8 bases and J shed 1 base, with 12 bases lying between them. The CDR3 is 13 amino acids. The CDR3 loop is CAAGWGSNQPQHF. The CDR3 DNA reads TGTGCCGCGGGTTGGGGAAGCAATCAGCCCCAGCATTTT. Based on the CDR3 plus reference TRBV30 and TRBJ1-5, the full variable domain is SQTIHQWPATLVQPVGSPLSLECTVEGTSNPNLYWYRQAAGRGLQLLFYSVGIGQISSEVPQNLSASRPQDRQFILSSKKLLLSDSGFYLCAAGWGSNQPQHFGDGTRLSIL.

The chain links TRBV5-8 to TRBJ1-1; D call uncertain. This CDR3 has 14 residues. Germline V gene data show CDR1 as SGHTS and CDR2 as YDEGEE. Trimming cost V 0 bases and J 4 bases, with 10 bases left between them. This CDR3 reads CASSLVRVGTEAFF. The CDR3 DNA sequence: TGTGCCAGCAGCTTGGTAAGGGTGGGCACTGAAGCTTTCTTT.